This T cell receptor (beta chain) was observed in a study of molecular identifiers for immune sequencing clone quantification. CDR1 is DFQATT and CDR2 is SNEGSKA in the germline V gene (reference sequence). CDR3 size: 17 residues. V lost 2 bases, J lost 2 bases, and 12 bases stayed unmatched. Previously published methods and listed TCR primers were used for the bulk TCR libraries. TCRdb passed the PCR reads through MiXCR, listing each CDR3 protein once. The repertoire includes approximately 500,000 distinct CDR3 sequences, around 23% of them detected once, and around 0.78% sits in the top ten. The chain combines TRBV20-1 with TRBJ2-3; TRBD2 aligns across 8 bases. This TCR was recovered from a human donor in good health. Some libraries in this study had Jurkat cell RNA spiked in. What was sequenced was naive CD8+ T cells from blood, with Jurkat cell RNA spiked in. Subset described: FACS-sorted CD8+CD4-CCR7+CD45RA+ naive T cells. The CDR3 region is CSARKSETSVDTDTQYF. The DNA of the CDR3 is TGCAGTGCTAGAAAGAGCGAGACTAGCGTGGACACAGATACGCAGTATTTT.